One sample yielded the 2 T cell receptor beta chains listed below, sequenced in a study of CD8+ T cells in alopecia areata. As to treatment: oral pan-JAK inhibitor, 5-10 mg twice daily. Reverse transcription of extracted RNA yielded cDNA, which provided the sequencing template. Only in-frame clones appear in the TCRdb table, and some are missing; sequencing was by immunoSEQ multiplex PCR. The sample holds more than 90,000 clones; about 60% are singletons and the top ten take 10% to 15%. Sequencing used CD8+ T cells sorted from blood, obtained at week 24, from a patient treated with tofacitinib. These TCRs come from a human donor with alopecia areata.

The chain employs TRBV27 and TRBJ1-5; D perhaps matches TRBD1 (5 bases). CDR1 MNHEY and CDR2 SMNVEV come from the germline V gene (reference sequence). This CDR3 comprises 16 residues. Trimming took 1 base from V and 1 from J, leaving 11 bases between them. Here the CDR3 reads CASSLFGGRSNQPQHF. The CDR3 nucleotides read TGTGCCAGCAGTTTATTTGGGGGTAGGAGCAATCAGCCCCAGCATTTT.

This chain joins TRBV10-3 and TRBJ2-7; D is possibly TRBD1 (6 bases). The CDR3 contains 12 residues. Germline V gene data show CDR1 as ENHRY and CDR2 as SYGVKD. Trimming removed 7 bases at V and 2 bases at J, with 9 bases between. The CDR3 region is CAIMGAAYEQYF. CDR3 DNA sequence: TGTGCCATCATGGGGGCGGCCTACGAGCAGTACTTC.